This is a list of T cell receptor beta chains from one sample in a study of siplizumab effects on memory and regulatory T cells. Libraries were prepared by immunoSEQ multiplex PCR; TCRdb keeps only in-frame clonotypes and omits some of them. The table has around 94,000 clones, around nine tenths seen once. Sample: CD4+ T cells sorted from blood. The receptors were gathered from a human donor in good health. Each CDR3 is given with its conserved first and last residue. A D gene is named only where the DNA matches it firmly. Not all rows give a size; the values are once, few, many and, for expanded clones, a class.

DNA	CDR3	size	V	J	D
TGTGCCAGCTCCTTTGAGGGAGGCCCCTACGAGCAGTACTTC	CASSFEGGPYEQYF	.	TRBV6-1	TRBJ2-7	.
TGTGCCAGCAGTGAAAGCGACAGGGCTGGGGCCAACGTCCTGACTTTC	CASSESDRAGANVLTF	once	TRBV25-1	TRBJ2-6	TRBD1
TGTGCCTCAGGGGGGGAAGAGACCCAGTACTTC	CASGGEETQYF	.	TRBV19	TRBJ2-5	.
TGTGCCAGCAGCCATGAGGCTCAGGGAAGCTACGAGCAGTACTTC	CASSHEAQGSYEQYF	.	TRBV14	TRBJ2-7	.
TGTGCCAGCAGTGGCCAGTTAAGGGGCTCTGGAAACACCATATATTTT	CASSGQLRGSGNTIYF	.	TRBV2	TRBJ1-3	.
TGTGCCAGCAGTTACATTGGGGGAACTGAAGCTTTCTTT	CASSYIGGTEAFF	.	TRBV6-6	TRBJ1-1	.
TGTGCCAGTAGCGGGACTAGCGGGACACTCACAGATACGCAGTATTTT	CASSGTSGTLTDTQYF	once	TRBV19	TRBJ2-3	TRBD2
TGTGCCAGCAGAGTTGGCTATGGCTACACCTTC	CASRVGYGYTF	.	TRBV28	TRBJ1-2	.
TGTGCCAGCAGCTTATCGGGAGGTGAGCAGTTCTTC	CASSLSGGEQFF	.	TRBV7-3	TRBJ2-1	TRBD2
TGTGCCAGCAGCCGCCGCGGGAGTGAGCAGTTCTTC	CASSRRGSEQFF	.	TRBV13	TRBJ2-1	TRBD2
TGTGCCTGGAGTGTACGTAACTTGAACACCGGGGAGCTGTTTTTT	CAWSVRNLNTGELFF	.	TRBV30	TRBJ2-2	.